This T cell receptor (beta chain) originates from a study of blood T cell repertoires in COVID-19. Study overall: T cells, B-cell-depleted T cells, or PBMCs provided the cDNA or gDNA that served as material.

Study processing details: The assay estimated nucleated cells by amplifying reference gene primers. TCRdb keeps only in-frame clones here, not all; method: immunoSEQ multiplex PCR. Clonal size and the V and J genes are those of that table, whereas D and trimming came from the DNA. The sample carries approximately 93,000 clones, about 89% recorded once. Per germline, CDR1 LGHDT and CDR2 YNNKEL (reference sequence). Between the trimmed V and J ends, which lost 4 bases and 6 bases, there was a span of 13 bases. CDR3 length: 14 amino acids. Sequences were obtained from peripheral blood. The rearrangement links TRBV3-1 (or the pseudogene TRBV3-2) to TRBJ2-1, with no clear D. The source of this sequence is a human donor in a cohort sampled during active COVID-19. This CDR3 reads CASSLGMVSNEQFF. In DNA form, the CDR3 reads TGTGCCAGCAGCCTCGGTATGGTATCCAATGAGCAGTTCTTC.